The 29 T cell receptor beta chains below were found in one sample sequenced in a study of neurological immune-mediated disorders. One entry per CDR3 protein results from TCRdb running MiXCR on the 5' RACE reads. The sample includes tens of thousands of distinct CDR3 sequences, 10% of them seen just once. The sample comprised PBMCs. The receptors were gathered from a man in his forties or fifties in good health.

This clonotype was counted many times. This chain joins TRBV5-1 and TRBJ2-7, with 7 bases lining up with TRBD1. The trim removed 3 bases at V and 1 base at J, leaving 10 bases unmatched. This CDR3 has 16 residues. Germline-derived CDR1 and CDR2 are SGHRS and YFSETQ. The CDR3 sequence: CASSSLGDRPSYEQYF. The CDR3 DNA reads TGCGCCAGCAGCTCCCTCGGGGACAGACCTTCCTACGAGCAGTACTTC.

This clonotype was counted at least ten times. This sequence joins TRBV7-2 and TRBJ2-1; TRBD2 aligns across 12 bases. Germline V gene data show CDR1 as SGHTA and CDR2 as FQGNSA. The CDR3 length is 16 residues. V trimming: 4 bases; J trimming: 4 bases; junction bases outside the gene matches: 5. CDR3 nucleotide sequence: TGTGCCAGCAGCTCCCCCCTAGCGGGAGGGTACAATGAGCAGTTCTTC. This translates into CASSSPLAGGYNEQFF.

This chain links TRBV29-1 with TRBJ2-3, with 8 bases matching TRBD1. CDR1 is SQVTM, CDR2 ANQGSEA, per germline. Germline trimming cut 4 bases from V and 6 bases from J; bases unmatched to any gene: 6. The CDR3 is made up of 13 amino acids. As DNA, the CDR3 is TGCAGCGTTGGTGGACAGGGTGGCGATACGCAGTATTTT. It translates to CSVGGQGGDTQYF.

This clonotype was seen ten or more times. This chain uses TRBV3-1 with TRBJ2-3, with TRBD2 as a possible D gene (5 bases). The CDR3 is 17 residues long. V lost 1 base and J lost 5, with 19 bases in between. CDR1 LGHDT and CDR2 YNNKEL come from the germline V gene (reference sequence). The CDR3 sequence: CASSQVRVASLVDTQYF. Here the CDR3 DNA reads TGTGCCAGCAGCCAAGTTAGGGTGGCTAGCTTGGTAGATACGCAGTATTTT.

Ten or more counts support this clonotype. The V and J genes are TRBV14 and TRBJ2-7; possibly TRBD1 for D (5 bases). The CDR3 is 14 amino acids. Trimming cost V 4 bases and J 5 bases, with 15 bases left between them. Germline CDR1 and CDR2: SGHDN and FVKESK. CDR3 sequence reads: CASSLPTGSHEQYF. The CDR3 DNA reads as TGTGCCAGCAGCCTACCTACAGGATCTCACGAGCAGTACTTC.

This clonotype was observed at least ten times. V is TRBV15 and J is TRBJ2-6; tentatively, D is TRBD1 or TRBD2 (5 bases each). In germline, CDR1 is LNHNV, CDR2 YYDKDF (reference sequence). The CDR3 length is 16 residues. Trimming pared 5 bases from V and 0 bases from J, leaving 11 bases between. The CDR3 sequence is CATSGGRFSGANVLTF. The CDR3 bases are TGTGCCACCAGCGGGGGACGGTTCTCTGGGGCCAACGTCCTGACTTTC. The variable domain in full, with the rest retrieved from reference TRBV15 and TRBJ2-6, is DAMVIQNPRYQVTQFGKPVTLSCSQTLNHNVMYWYQQKSSQAPKLLFHYYDKDFNNEADTPDNFQSRRPNTSFCFLDIRSPGLGDTAMYLCATSGGRFSGANVLTFGAGSRLTVL.

This clonotype has a count of ten or more. The chain employs TRBV2 and TRBJ2-1; D could derive from TRBD1 or TRBD2 (5 bases each). V dropped 0 bases and J dropped 4 bases, with 10 bases sitting between them. The CDR3 contains 15 residues. CDR1 is SNHLY and CDR2 is FYNNEI in the germline V gene. CDR3 residues: CASSEAGAEYNEQFF. CDR3 sequence (DNA): TGTGCCAGCAGTGAAGCCGGGGCGGAGTACAATGAGCAGTTCTTC.

This clonotype was observed many times. In DNA, the CDR3 is TGTGCCAGCAGCTTGGATGAGGACAGGGTAACTGAAGCTTTCTTT. Translated: CASSLDEDRVTEAFF. The rearrangement uses TRBV5-5 and TRBJ1-1; 8 bases are a match to TRBD1. The CDR3 covers 15 residues. The V and J ends lost 0 bases and 5 bases, in that order; junction bases with no gene match: 6. Germline V CDR1 and CDR2: SGHKS, YYEKEE (reference sequence).

This clonotype was recorded at least ten times. The rearrangement links TRBV9 to TRBJ2-3, with D perhaps matching TRBD1 (6 bases). The germline V and J ends were trimmed by 5 bases and 8 bases, with 18 bases remaining between them. CDR3 size: 14 residues. CDR1 is SGDLS and CDR2 is YYNGEE in the germline V gene. The CDR3 spells CASSLGGTRSTQYF. CDR3 bases: TGTGCCAGCAGTTTAGGGGGAACCCGGAGTACGCAGTATTTT.

This clonotype was observed at least ten times. The V gene is TRBV5-1, the J gene TRBJ2-3; D not resolved. This CDR3 is built from 14 residues. The germline gives CDR1 SGHRS, CDR2 YFSETQ. V was cut by 2 bases and J by 2 bases, with 9 bases left in between. The CDR3 DNA is TGCGCCAGCAGCTTCGAACTACCCACAGATACGCAGTATTTT. Its translation: CASSFELPTDTQYF. Full variable domain (remainder filled in from reference TRBV5-1 and TRBJ2-3): KAGVTQTPRYLIKTRGQQVTLSCSPISGHRSVSWYQQTPGQGLQFLFEYFSETQRNKGNFPGRFSGRQFSNSRSEMNVSTLELGDSALYLCASSFELPTDTQYFGPGTRLTVL.

This clonotype was seen only a few times. The V gene is TRBV29-1, the J gene TRBJ2-3; unclear D gene. The V end lost 4 bases, the J end lost 2 bases, and 10 bases lay between the germline ends. This CDR3 is built from 13 residues. Germline V gives CDR1 SQVTM, CDR2 ANQGSEA. This CDR3 is CSVVPQSTDTQYF. CDR3 DNA: TGCAGCGTTGTACCACAGTCCACAGATACGCAGTATTTT.

This clonotype was found many times. J is TRBJ2-7 and V is TRBV7-3; 8 nucleotides match TRBD2. This CDR3 comprises 16 residues. Germline V gene sequence: CDR1 SGHTA, CDR2 FQGTGA. After removal of 5 bases from V and 6 bases from J, the junction contained 15 bases not matched to a gene. The CDR3 reads CASSLNAGGEVSEQYF. CDR3 nucleotide sequence: TGTGCCAGCAGCCTAAATGCGGGGGGCGAGGTCAGCGAGCAGTACTTC.

In its sample, this clonotype was seen many times. This rearrangement joins TRBV7-6 to TRBJ2-1; 14 positions match TRBD2. Per the germline V gene, CDR1 is SGHVS and CDR2 is FNYEAQ. The CDR3 sequence is 18 residues long. V lost 1 base and J lost 7; bases outside the gene matches: 9. CDR3 residues: CASSLVPTGTSGSNEQFF. The CDR3 DNA is TGTGCCAGCAGCTTAGTTCCAACCGGGACTAGCGGGAGTAATGAGCAGTTCTTC. Based on the CDR3 plus reference TRBV7-6 and TRBJ2-1, the full variable domain is GAGVSQSPRYKVTKRGQDVALRCDPISGHVSLYWYRQALGQGPEFLTYFNYEAQQDKSGLPNDRFSAERPEGSISTLTIQRTEQRDSAMYRCASSLVPTGTSGSNEQFFGPGTRLTVL.

This chain uses TRBV6-1 with TRBJ2-7, with a weak D call TRBD2 (5 bases). CDR1 MNHNS and CDR2 SASEGT come from the germline V gene. This CDR3 is built from 14 residues. The germline V and J ends were trimmed by 4 bases and 2 bases, with 12 bases remaining between them. The CDR3 sequence is CASSADEEAYEQYF. As DNA, the CDR3 is TGTGCCAGCAGTGCGGATGAGGAGGCCTACGAGCAGTACTTC.

This clonotype was detected a few times. The chain employs TRBV29-1 and TRBJ1-1; 10 nucleotides align to TRBD1. The CDR3 covers 14 residues. Germline CDR1 is SQVTM and CDR2 is ANQGSEA. V was clipped by 6 bases and J by 7 bases; unmatched bases: 11. The CDR3 DNA is TGCAGCGTCAGTCCCGGGACAGGGGTCTTTGAAGCTTTCTTT. It yields the protein CSVSPGTGVFEAFF.

Comments on this clonotype: One end of the junction fails to match germline, which may point to a read error. The chain couples TRBV12-3 or TRBV12-4 to TRBJ2-7; 7 bases match TRBD2. CDR3 length: 14 amino acids. CDR3 in DNA: TGTGTCAGCAGCCTGACTCGCGGGAGCTACGAGCAGTACTTC. It is translated as CVSSLTRGSYEQYF.

This clonotype was observed many times. V gene TRBV5-1 combines with J gene TRBJ2-5; no definite D call. The length of the CDR3 is 11 residues. Trimming cost V 6 bases and J 0 bases, with 3 bases left between them. CDR1 and CDR2 from the germline V gene are SGHRS and YFSETQ. The CDR3 loop reads CASTNQETQYF. The CDR3, as DNA: TGCGCCAGCACCAACCAAGAGACCCAGTACTTC. Variable domain in full (rest from reference TRBV5-1 and TRBJ2-5): KAGVTQTPRYLIKTRGQQVTLSCSPISGHRSVSWYQQTPGQGLQFLFEYFSETQRNKGNFPGRFSGRQFSNSRSEMNVSTLELGDSALYLCASTNQETQYFGPGTRLLVL.

Many counts were recorded for this clonotype. The CDR3, as DNA: TGTGCCAGCAGTCCCACTCTAGACACCAACTATGGCTACACCTTC. This encodes CASSPTLDTNYGYTF. The chain combines TRBV6-2 or TRBV6-3 with TRBJ1-2; no clear D. The germline V gene has CDR1 MNHEY and CDR2 SVGEGT. V dropped 5 bases and J dropped 2 bases, with 15 bases sitting between them. The CDR3 loop spans 15 amino acids.

This clonotype was detected many times. The rearrangement uses TRBV27 and TRBJ2-3; perhaps TRBD1 as D (6 bases). Germline CDR1 MNHEY, CDR2 SMNVEV (reference sequence). The CDR3 totals 16 residues. Between the trimmed V and J ends, which lost 6 bases and 7 bases, there was a span of 23 bases. The CDR3 protein is CASRPTTGQRIHTQYF. CDR3 nucleotides: TGTGCCAGCAGACCCACCACAGGGCAGAGAATTCATACGCAGTATTTT.

The CDR3 is CASSLYRQGRNEKLFF. The CDR3 nucleotides read TGTGCCAGCAGCTTATACCGACAGGGCCGAAATGAAAAACTGTTTTTT. The chain is built from TRBV7-8 and TRBJ1-4; 7 bases agree with TRBD1. Trimming took 2 bases from V and 5 from J; bases not matched to a gene: 8. The CDR3 has 16 residues. The germline gives CDR1 SGHVS, CDR2 FQNEAQ.

In this sample, this clonotype turned up many times. V gene TRBV14 combines with J gene TRBJ2-6; D may correspond to TRBD1 or TRBD2 (6 bases each). Germline V gene data show CDR1 as SGHDN and CDR2 as FVKESK. There are 15 residues in the CDR3. V was pared by 3 bases and J by 4 bases, with 10 bases between. Written as DNA, the CDR3 is TGTGCCAGCAGCCACTCGGGGGCCGGGGCCAACGTCCTGACTTTC. Amino acid sequence: CASSHSGAGANVLTF.

This clonotype showed up many times. This sequence joins TRBV28 and TRBJ2-7; 7 bases match TRBD1. The CDR3 has 15 residues. The germline gives CDR1 MDHEN, CDR2 SYDVKM. V lost 5 bases to trimming and J lost 7 bases; unmatched junction nucleotides: 14. The CDR3 loop reads CASSPLRVGGGEQYF. DNA for the CDR3: TGTGCCAGCAGTCCCCTCCGGGTAGGGGGCGGAGAGCAGTACTTC.

This clonotype was counted ten times or more. The rearrangement links TRBV7-2 to TRBJ1-1; D remains unclear. Germline V gives CDR1 SGHTA, CDR2 FQGNSA. The CDR3 contains 11 residues. The V and J ends lost 4 bases and 7 bases respectively, with 7 bases between them. CDR3 protein: CASSWQFEAFF. For the CDR3, the DNA is TGTGCCAGCAGCTGGCAGTTTGAAGCTTTCTTT.

This clonotype showed up just a few times. A much larger clone differs by one base, so this may be a read error. V gene TRBV7-2 combines with J gene TRBJ2-5, with TRBD2 matching 8 bases. V gave up 10 bases and J gave up 11 bases; unmatched junction bases: 12. CDR3 size: 12 residues. Germline values: CDR1 SGHTA, CDR2 FQGNSA. The CDR3 DNA is TGTGCCACCGCCTCAGGCGGGGGGCCGCAGTACTTC. It translates to CATASGGGPQYF.

This clonotype was detected many times. The CDR3 DNA reads as TGTGCCAGCAGCCGGGACAGCCACCCATTACTTGGGCAGCCCCAGCATTTT. This translates into CASSRDSHPLLGQPQHF. The V gene is TRBV7-9, the J gene TRBJ1-5, with 7 bases fitting TRBD1. Germline CDR1 and CDR2: SEHNR and FQNEAQ (reference sequence). CDR3 size: 17 residues. J lost 7 bases, V lost 5 bases, and 17 bases had no gene match. The entire variable domain, with the rest obtained from reference TRBV7-9 and TRBJ1-5, is as follows: DTGVSQNPRHKITKRGQNVTFRCDPISEHNRLYWYRQTLGQGPEFLTYFQNEAQLEKSRLLSDRFSAERPKGSFSTLEIQRTEQGDSAMYLCASSRDSHPLLGQPQHFGDGTRLSIL.

In its sample, this clonotype was seen many times. V is TRBV5-5 and J is TRBJ1-2; perhaps TRBD1 as D (5 bases). Per germline, CDR1 SGHKS and CDR2 YYEKEE (reference sequence). With 0 bases removed from V and 4 bases from J, the gap between germline ends came to 10 bases. The CDR3 has 14 residues. CDR3 DNA: TGTGCCAGCAGCTTGGATCCAGGGCGCTATGGCTACACCTTC. Protein sequence: CASSLDPGRYGYTF.

In this sample, this clonotype turned up many times. The gene calls are TRBV5-1 and TRBJ2-1; a weak D match, TRBD1 (6 bases). This CDR3 has 13 residues. V dropped 4 bases and J dropped 7 bases, with 12 bases sitting between them. From germline, CDR1 is SGHRS and CDR2 YFSETQ. DNA of the CDR3: TGCGCCAGCAGCCGGCAACAGGGTAATGAGCAGTTCTTC. Its translation: CASSRQQGNEQFF.

This clonotype occurred many times. V gene TRBV14 combines with J gene TRBJ2-1; TRBD2 is a possible D gene (5 bases). CDR3 length: 16 amino acids. V was pared by 0 bases and J by 4 bases, with 13 bases between. Per germline, CDR1 SGHDN and CDR2 FVKESK. The CDR3 nucleotides are TGTGCCAGCAGCCAAGACGGCGGGCCTCAGTACAATGAGCAGTTCTTC. This gives the protein CASSQDGGPQYNEQFF.

A remark on this clonotype: Since a much larger clone is just one base distant, this may be a read error. The CDR3 protein is CASSFANRFNEKLFF. The CDR3 DNA reads TGTGCCAGCAGTTTCGCTAATCGCTTTAATGAAAAACTGTTTTTT. The J gene is TRBJ1-4, the V gene TRBV27; D is uncertain. This CDR3 has 15 amino acids. V was shortened by 3 bases and J by 4 bases, with 12 bases between the two germline ends. Per the germline V gene, CDR1 is MNHEY and CDR2 is SMNVEV (reference sequence).